This TCR beta chain was captured in a study of T cells in Graves' hyperthyroidism and ophthalmopathy. This clonotype has at least ten counts. Its cognate antigen is unknown. Amplified TCR beta CDR3 regions derived from RNA transcripts. The HTBI primer set drove a first-round RT-PCR of the TCR CDR3. TCRdb ran MiXCR on the multiplex PCR reads and lists one entry per CDR3 protein. The sample includes about 520,000 distinct CDR3 sequences, approximately 25% of them seen just once. The study's findings and limits: Peripheral blood also featured most of the thyroid clonotypes expanded above 0.001.

Deletions cut 2 bases from V and 5 bases from J, with 9 bases between. This CDR3 comprises 13 residues. The sample consisted of blood. This clonotype was sampled from a woman under 40 with Graves' ophthalmopathy. The chain combines TRBV12-3 or TRBV12-4 with TRBJ2-5; D is possibly TRBD2 (5 bases). CDR3 in amino acids: CASSLREWETQYF. The CDR3 nucleotides read TGTGCCAGCAGTTTAAGGGAGTGGGAGACCCAGTACTTC.